The entry below gives a single T cell receptor (beta chain) sequence along with its context. Its antigen is still unknown. The sample comes from a study of cytomegalovirus exposure and HLA in healthy donors. CDR1 is SGHRS and CDR2 is YFSETQ in the germline V gene. The V and J ends lost 4 bases and 2 bases, in that order; junction bases with no gene match: 8. The CDR3 is made up of 16 amino acids. The PCR used 60 Vbeta and 13 Jbeta primers. The protocol was immunoSEQ multiplex PCR, while the TCRdb copy is restricted to in-frame clones and leaves out a portion. The listing contains around 70,000 clones. Overall study results and limits: Earlier analysis yielded a pattern in which most TCR beta V segments were productive about 87% or about 30% of the time. Later analysis demonstrated an association between a missense DCLRE1C variant and TCR beta V- and J-gene trimming. By a later analysis, the bulk of CMV-associated TCR beta chains appeared HLA-restricted. A later analysis appeared to link common viral pathogens to several of the most significant clusters.

This receptor was taken from a female donor in good health and CMV-seropositive. This chain connects TRBV5-1 to TRBJ2-2; 7 bases agree with TRBD1. Sequenced input: PBMCs. The CDR3 bases are TGCGCCAGCAGCAGATCCGGGACAGAAAACACCGGGGAGCTGTTTTTT. Its protein is CASSRSGTENTGELFF.